This is a list of T cell receptor beta chains from one sample in a study of PD-1 blockade in mismatch repair-deficient tumors. Sequenced by immunoSEQ multiplex PCR; TCRdb stores in-frame clones only, minus some. Among 15,000 to 25,000 clones listed, approximately 80% were seen once. This sample comprised PBMCs, obtained 52 weeks after starting pembrolizumab. Receptor source: an adult with mismatch repair-deficient cancer. The CDR3 runs from the conserved cysteine through the conserved F or W. A D gene is named only where the DNA matches it firmly. The size entry is marked missing in some rows and otherwise reads once, few, many or a size class.

abundance: .; d_gene: TRBD1; v_gene: TRBV19; j_gene: TRBJ1-2; CDR3aa: CASKDRVLSNYGYTF; CDR3nt: TGTGCCAGTAAGGACAGGGTTCTCAGCAACTATGGCTACACCTTC
abundance: once; d_gene: TRBD1; v_gene: TRBV7-9; j_gene: TRBJ1-2; CDR3aa: CASSARDSNYGYTF; CDR3nt: TGTGCCAGCAGCGCCCGGGACAGTAACTATGGCTACACCTTC
abundance: .; d_gene: TRBD1; v_gene: TRBV2; j_gene: TRBJ1-2; CDR3aa: CASNLAGTGDGYTF; CDR3nt: TGTGCCAGCAACTTAGCCGGGACAGGGGACGGCTACACCTTC
abundance: .; d_gene: TRBD2; v_gene: TRBV6-1; j_gene: TRBJ2-5; CDR3aa: CASSVGTSGETQYF; CDR3nt: TGTGCCAGCAGTGTCGGGACTAGCGGAGAGACCCAGTACTTC
abundance: .; d_gene: TRBD1; v_gene: TRBV19; j_gene: TRBJ1-1; CDR3aa: CASSIGQGNTEAFF; CDR3nt: TGTGCCAGTAGTATCGGACAGGGAAACACTGAAGCTTTCTTT
abundance: .; d_gene: TRBD1; v_gene: TRBV2; j_gene: TRBJ1-2; CDR3aa: CASREPGQANYGYTF; CDR3nt: TGTGCCAGCAGAGAACCGGGACAGGCTAACTATGGCTACACCTTC
abundance: .; d_gene: TRBD2; v_gene: TRBV18; j_gene: TRBJ2-5; CDR3aa: CASSGLSGKETQYF; CDR3nt: TGTGCCAGCTCAGGCCTTAGCGGGAAAGAGACCCAGTACTTC
abundance: few; d_gene: .; v_gene: TRBV7-3; j_gene: TRBJ1-2; CDR3aa: CASSLSAVDSPDGYTF; CDR3nt: TGTGCCAGCAGCTTATCGGCCGTTGACAGCCCGGATGGCTACACCTTC
abundance: medium-sized; d_gene: TRBD2; v_gene: TRBV19; j_gene: TRBJ2-7; CDR3aa: CASSISGINEQYF; CDR3nt: TGTGCCAGTAGTATAAGCGGGATCAACGAGCAGTACTTC
abundance: few; d_gene: .; v_gene: TRBV7-3; j_gene: TRBJ2-7; CDR3aa: CASSLLPGNHEQYF; CDR3nt: TGTGCCAGCAGCTTACTACCGGGTAACCACGAGCAGTACTTC
abundance: .; d_gene: .; v_gene: TRBV6-5; j_gene: TRBJ1-6; CDR3aa: CASSTTAGNSPLHF; CDR3nt: TGTGCCAGCAGTACGACAGCAGGGAATTCACCCCTCCACTTT
abundance: .; d_gene: .; v_gene: TRBV10-3; j_gene: TRBJ1-1; CDR3aa: CAISEGTLMAFF; CDR3nt: TGTGCCATCAGTGAGGGGACACTGATGGCTTTCTTT
abundance: .; d_gene: TRBD2; v_gene: TRBV10-3; j_gene: TRBJ2-1; CDR3aa: CAISEASGGYGRFF; CDR3nt: TGTGCCATCAGTGAGGCTAGCGGGGGCTATGGGCGGTTCTTC
abundance: .; d_gene: TRBD2; v_gene: TRBV7-3; j_gene: TRBJ2-3; CDR3aa: CASSFISRGLAGDTQYF; CDR3nt: TGTGCCAGCAGCTTCATAAGTCGGGGACTAGCCGGAGATACGCAGTATTTT
abundance: few; d_gene: TRBD1; v_gene: TRBV9; j_gene: TRBJ2-7; CDR3aa: CASSDGQGSYEQYF; CDR3nt: TGTGCCAGCAGCGACGGACAGGGGTCCTACGAGCAGTACTTC
abundance: .; d_gene: TRBD1; v_gene: TRBV7-3; j_gene: TRBJ1-1; CDR3aa: CASSLTPRDRGNTEAFF; CDR3nt: TGTGCCAGCAGCTTAACCCCTCGGGACAGGGGGAACACTGAAGCTTTCTTT
abundance: .; d_gene: TRBD1; v_gene: TRBV18; j_gene: TRBJ1-2; CDR3aa: CASSSGQGDYGYTF; CDR3nt: TGTGCCAGCTCATCAGGACAGGGCGACTATGGCTACACCTTC
abundance: .; d_gene: .; v_gene: TRBV19; j_gene: TRBJ2-2; CDR3aa: CASKAVNTGELFF; CDR3nt: TGTGCCAGTAAGGCGGTGAACACCGGGGAGCTGTTTTTT
abundance: .; d_gene: TRBD1; v_gene: TRBV28; j_gene: TRBJ1-1; CDR3aa: CASRGQVAGTEAFF; CDR3nt: TGTGCCAGCAGGGGACAGGTGGCAGGGACTGAAGCTTTCTTT
abundance: once; d_gene: .; v_gene: TRBV30; j_gene: TRBJ1-2; CDR3aa: CAWSVFRRNYGYTF; CDR3nt: TGTGCCTGGAGTGTATTCCGGAGAAACTATGGCTACACCTTC
abundance: few; d_gene: .; v_gene: TRBV9; j_gene: TRBJ2-7; CDR3aa: CASSGAGDEQYF; CDR3nt: TGTGCCAGCAGCGGGGCAGGGGACGAGCAGTACTTC
abundance: once; d_gene: .; v_gene: TRBV6-5; j_gene: TRBJ2-7; CDR3aa: CASSLSGVIYEQYF; CDR3nt: TGTGCCAGCAGTTTATCGGGGGTCATTTACGAGCAGTACTTC
abundance: .; d_gene: TRBD1; v_gene: TRBV18; j_gene: TRBJ1-1; CDR3aa: CASSLLRGEAFF; CDR3nt: TGTGCCAGCTCCCTACTCAGGGGGGAAGCTTTCTTT
abundance: .; d_gene: TRBD2; v_gene: TRBV27; j_gene: TRBJ2-4; CDR3aa: CASSPGGVGTKNIQYF; CDR3nt: TGTGCCAGCAGTCCCGGGGGGGTCGGGACCAAAAACATTCAGTACTTC
abundance: .; d_gene: .; v_gene: TRBV19; j_gene: TRBJ1-1; CDR3aa: CASNPQAHTRAFF; CDR3nt: TGTGCCAGTAACCCCCAAGCCCATACGAGGGCTTTCTTT
abundance: .; d_gene: .; v_gene: TRBV6-5; j_gene: TRBJ1-1; CDR3aa: CASSYRSNTEAFF; CDR3nt: TGTGCCAGCAGTTACAGGAGTAACACTGAAGCTTTCTTT
abundance: .; d_gene: .; v_gene: TRBV28; j_gene: TRBJ1-5; CDR3aa: CASGMTPRDKTYSNQPQHF; CDR3nt: TGTGCCAGCGGTATGACCCCCAGGGACAAAACTTATAGCAATCAGCCCCAGCATTTT
abundance: .; d_gene: .; v_gene: TRBV9; j_gene: TRBJ1-2; CDR3aa: CASSPRGSGYTF; CDR3nt: TGTGCCAGCAGCCCCCGGGGGAGTGGCTACACCTTC
abundance: .; d_gene: .; v_gene: TRBV7-6; j_gene: TRBJ2-1; CDR3aa: CASSLGGRGRGGNEQFF; CDR3nt: TGTGCCAGCAGCCTAGGGGGTCGCGGGAGAGGGGGCAATGAGCAGTTCTTC
abundance: few; d_gene: TRBD2; v_gene: TRBV4-2; j_gene: TRBJ2-1; CDR3aa: CASSREWREDNEQFF; CDR3nt: TGTGCCAGCTCCCGTGAGTGGCGGGAGGACAATGAGCAGTTCTTC
abundance: .; d_gene: .; v_gene: TRBV28; j_gene: TRBJ2-1; CDR3aa: CASRQDFIQFF; CDR3nt: TGTGCCAGCAGACAGGATTTTATTCAGTTCTTC
abundance: .; d_gene: .; v_gene: TRBV11-2; j_gene: TRBJ2-5; CDR3aa: CASSRGAEETQYF; CDR3nt: TGTGCCAGCAGCCGGGGGGCGGAAGAGACCCAGTACTTC
abundance: few; d_gene: .; v_gene: TRBV5-1; j_gene: TRBJ2-7; CDR3aa: CASSLVPRGYEQYF; CDR3nt: TGCGCCAGCAGCTTGGTACCCAGGGGCTACGAGCAGTACTTC
abundance: few; d_gene: TRBD1; v_gene: TRBV6-1; j_gene: TRBJ2-7; CDR3aa: CASSEEDRGGNYEQYF; CDR3nt: TGTGCCAGCAGTGAAGAGGACAGGGGAGGTAACTACGAGCAGTACTTC
abundance: .; d_gene: TRBD2; v_gene: TRBV5-4; j_gene: TRBJ2-5; CDR3aa: CASSPDGGRAGETQYF; CDR3nt: TGTGCCAGCAGCCCGGACGGCGGGAGGGCCGGTGAGACCCAGTACTTC
abundance: once; d_gene: TRBD1; v_gene: TRBV28; j_gene: TRBJ1-1; CDR3aa: CASSSGQGDEAFF; CDR3nt: TGTGCCAGCAGTTCCGGACAGGGCGATGAAGCTTTCTTT
abundance: .; d_gene: TRBD1; v_gene: TRBV2; j_gene: TRBJ1-1; CDR3aa: CASILDRANTEAFF; CDR3nt: TGTGCCAGCATCCTGGACAGGGCGAACACTGAAGCTTTCTTT
abundance: .; d_gene: TRBD1; v_gene: TRBV18; j_gene: TRBJ1-6; CDR3aa: CASSQGGSNSPLHF; CDR3nt: TGTGCCAGCTCCCAGGGGGGTAGCAATTCACCCCTCCACTTT
abundance: few; d_gene: TRBD2; v_gene: TRBV19; j_gene: TRBJ2-3; CDR3aa: CASRAGDLTDTQYF; CDR3nt: TGTGCCAGTCGAGCGGGAGACCTCACAGATACGCAGTATTTT
abundance: .; d_gene: .; v_gene: TRBV28; j_gene: TRBJ2-3; CDR3aa: CASMTLAPDTQYF; CDR3nt: TGTGCCAGCATGACACTAGCCCCAGATACGCAGTATTTT
abundance: .; d_gene: TRBD1; v_gene: TRBV9; j_gene: TRBJ1-1; CDR3aa: CASSVTGMNTEAFF; CDR3nt: TGTGCCAGCAGCGTGACAGGGATGAACACTGAAGCTTTCTTT
abundance: .; d_gene: TRBD2; v_gene: TRBV6-5; j_gene: TRBJ2-3; CDR3aa: CASKPGLAIDTQYF; CDR3nt: TGTGCCAGCAAACCGGGACTAGCAATAGATACGCAGTATTTT
abundance: .; d_gene: TRBD1; v_gene: TRBV5-5; j_gene: TRBJ1-2; CDR3aa: CASGLTGDGYTF; CDR3nt: TGTGCCAGCGGTCTCACAGGGGATGGCTACACCTTC
abundance: few; d_gene: .; v_gene: TRBV6-1; j_gene: TRBJ2-7; CDR3aa: CASSENNRVYSYEQYF; CDR3nt: TGTGCCAGCAGTGAAAATAACAGGGTATACTCCTACGAGCAGTACTTC
abundance: few; d_gene: TRBD1; v_gene: TRBV5-1; j_gene: TRBJ2-7; CDR3aa: CASSQEGAVGSEQYF; CDR3nt: TGCGCCAGCAGCCAAGAGGGGGCGGTAGGCAGCGAGCAGTACTTC
abundance: .; d_gene: TRBD2; v_gene: TRBV11-2; j_gene: TRBJ2-1; CDR3aa: CASSRAGGNEQFF; CDR3nt: TGTGCCAGCAGCCGAGCGGGAGGAAATGAGCAGTTCTTC
abundance: .; d_gene: .; v_gene: TRBV28; j_gene: TRBJ1-2; CDR3aa: CASSLGEYGYTF; CDR3nt: TGTGCCAGCAGTTTGGGCGAATATGGCTACACCTTC
abundance: once; d_gene: TRBD1; v_gene: TRBV14; j_gene: TRBJ2-5; CDR3aa: CASSGDRVRETQYF; CDR3nt: TGTGCCAGCAGCGGAGACAGGGTTCGGGAGACCCAGTACTTC
abundance: .; d_gene: .; v_gene: TRBV13; j_gene: TRBJ2-3; CDR3aa: CASSSRGSTDTQYF; CDR3nt: TGTGCCAGCAGCTCCAGGGGAAGCACAGATACGCAGTATTTT